The clone carrying this T cell receptor (beta chain) came up a few times. The data originate from a study of blood T cell repertoires in COVID-19. Across the whole study: Sites in the United States, Italy and Spain provided acute and convalescent COVID-19 samples. Sample material is recorded as cDNA or gDNA derived from T cells, B-cell-depleted T cells, or PBMCs.

Authors' processing steps: Nucleated cell counts were estimated from reference gene primer amplification. Using immunoSEQ multiplex PCR, the repertoire was profiled, and TCRdb retains in-frame clones only, with some absent. The DNA gave D and trimming, while V, J and clone size come from that table. The data hold around 60,000 clones, with about 77% observed a single time. The CDR3 extends over 15 amino acids. The ends were cut back, 2 bases at V and 4 bases at J, with 9 bases in the middle. Germline values: CDR1 MNHEY, CDR2 SVGAGI. This chain links TRBV6-5 with TRBJ1-6; D may be TRBD1 (5 bases). The receptor's source is a human donor in a cohort sampled during active COVID-19. The sequenced sample was peripheral blood. The CDR3 DNA follows: TGTGCCAGCAGTTACACAGGACAATATAATTCACCCCTCCACTTT. This gives the protein CASSYTGQYNSPLHF.